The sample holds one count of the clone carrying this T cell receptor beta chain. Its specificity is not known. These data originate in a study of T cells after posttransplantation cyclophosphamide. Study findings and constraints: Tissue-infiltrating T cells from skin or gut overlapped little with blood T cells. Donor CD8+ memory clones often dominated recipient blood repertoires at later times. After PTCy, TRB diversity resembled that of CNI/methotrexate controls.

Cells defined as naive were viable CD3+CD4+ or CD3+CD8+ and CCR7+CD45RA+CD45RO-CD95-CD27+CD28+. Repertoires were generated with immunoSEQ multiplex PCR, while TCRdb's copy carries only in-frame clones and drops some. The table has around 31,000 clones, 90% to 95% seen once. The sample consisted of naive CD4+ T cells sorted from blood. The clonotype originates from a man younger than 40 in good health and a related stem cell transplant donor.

The CDR3 region has the DNA TGTGCCTCCGATACCGGGGGCAATCAGCCCCAGCATTTT. Protein product: CASDTGGNQPQHF. V and J are TRBV2 and TRBJ1-5; D is undetermined. The CDR3 length is 13 residues. Germline V gives CDR1 SNHLY, CDR2 FYNNEI. V was cut by 11 bases and J by 2 bases, with 13 bases left in between.